Listed below are T cell receptor beta chains from one sample, sequenced in a study of blood T cell repertoires in COVID-19. Method: immunoSEQ multiplex PCR; TCRdb's copy keeps in-frame clones and lacks some. The sample lists 85,000 to 90,000 clones; around 85% were seen once. The sample comprised peripheral blood. These receptors all come from a man between 65 and 79 years old with acute or convalescent COVID-19. Each CDR3 is given with its conserved first and last residue. The D gene is left open where the match is weak. Size is stated for part of the rows, as once, few or many counts, or as a class when the clone is expanded.

j_call	v_call	d_call	clone_size	cdr3_aa	cdr3_nt
TRBJ1-1	TRBV12-3/TRBV12-4	.	few	CASSFKGATEAFF	TGTGCCAGCAGTTTTAAAGGGGCCACTGAAGCTTTCTTT
TRBJ1-2	TRBV7-8	TRBD1	.	CASSLNRDSLVGYTF	TGTGCCAGCAGCTTAAACCGGGACAGCCTCGTTGGCTACACCTTC
TRBJ2-7	TRBV5-5	TRBD2	.	CASSNLLAGTYEQYF	TGTGCCAGCAGCAACCTTCTAGCGGGGACCTACGAGCAGTACTTC
TRBJ1-4	TRBV4-1	TRBD1	.	CASSLGDRENEKLFF	TGCGCCAGCAGCCTGGGGGACAGGGAAAATGAAAAACTGTTTTTT
TRBJ2-2	TRBV15	TRBD1	.	CATSKPRDRVNGELFF	TGTGCCACCAGCAAACCCCGGGACAGGGTGAACGGGGAGCTGTTTTTT
TRBJ2-1	TRBV11-2	TRBD1	few	CASSYDRGPYNEQFF	TGTGCCAGCAGTTACGACAGGGGCCCCTACAATGAGCAGTTCTTC
TRBJ2-3	TRBV7-8	TRBD2	.	CASSLISGTSGTDTQYF	TGTGCCAGCAGCTTGATTTCCGGGACTAGCGGCACAGATACGCAGTATTTT
TRBJ1-3	TRBV6-1	.	.	CASSENGPGGGNTIYF	TGTGCCAGCAGTGAAAATGGCCCAGGAGGTGGAAACACCATATATTTT
TRBJ2-7	TRBV7-2	TRBD2	.	CASRPSGGVGEQYF	TGTGCCAGCAGGCCTAGCGGGGGGGTCGGGGAGCAGTACTTC
TRBJ2-5	TRBV28	TRBD2	.	CASSLAGVQETQYF	TGTGCCAGCAGCTTGGCGGGGGTCCAAGAGACCCAGTACTTC
TRBJ2-1	TRBV28	TRBD1	.	CASSDRQGSAAEQFF	TGTGCCAGCAGTGACCGACAGGGGAGCGCGGCTGAGCAGTTCTTC
TRBJ1-6	TRBV18	.	.	CASSPQGLGSPLHF	TGTGCCAGCTCACCACAGGGGCTGGGTTCACCCCTCCACTTT
TRBJ2-7	TRBV3-1/TRBV3-2	.	.	CASSQGTFSYEQYF	TGTGCCAGCAGCCAAGGGACATTCTCCTACGAGCAGTACTTC
TRBJ2-2	TRBV18	TRBD2	.	CASSPSSGTGELFF	TGTGCCAGCTCACCATCAAGCGGGACTGGGGAGCTGTTTTTT
TRBJ2-7	TRBV11-2	TRBD1	few	CASSLEIQGAREQYF	TGTGCCAGCAGCTTAGAAATACAGGGGGCCAGGGAGCAGTACTTC
TRBJ1-5	TRBV24-1	.	.	CATSEAGFGQPQHF	TGTGCCACCAGTGAAGCGGGTTTTGGGCAGCCCCAGCATTTT
TRBJ2-3	TRBV18	TRBD2	once	CASSPGLVGTDTQYF	TGTGCCAGCTCACCAGGACTAGTGGGGACAGATACGCAGTATTTT
TRBJ2-7	TRBV9	.	once	CASSPRPSVAYEQYF	TGTGCCAGCAGCCCACGGCCTAGCGTCGCCTACGAGCAGTACTTC
TRBJ1-2	TRBV28	.	.	CASARQANYGYTF	TGTGCCAGTGCCAGACAGGCTAACTATGGCTACACCTTC
TRBJ1-1	TRBV12-5	TRBD1	.	CASGLTLTGAGTEAFF	TGTGCTAGTGGTTTGACCTTAACAGGGGCGGGGACTGAAGCTTTCTTT
TRBJ2-7	TRBV4-1	.	.	CASSQGWQAEQYF	TGCGCCAGCAGCCAAGGTTGGCAGGCCGAGCAGTACTTC
TRBJ1-1	TRBV7-9	.	.	CASSGGERRTEAFF	TGTGCCAGCAGCGGGGGGGAGAGGAGAACTGAAGCTTTCTTT
TRBJ2-1	TRBV19	TRBD2	.	CARRTWAGVTSSYNEQFF	TGTGCCAGGCGGACGTGGGCGGGGGTCACCAGCTCCTACAATGAGCAGTTCTTC
TRBJ2-5	TRBV27	.	few	CASSNQYQETQYF	TGTGCCAGCAGTAACCAGTACCAAGAGACCCAGTACTTC
TRBJ1-6	TRBV2	.	.	CASLTGGNSPLHF	TGTGCCAGCTTGACGGGGGGGAATTCACCCCTCCACTTT
TRBJ2-2	TRBV5-1	TRBD1	few	CASSSGQGARTGELFF	TGCGCCAGCAGCTCGGGACAGGGGGCAAGGACCGGGGAGCTGTTTTTT
TRBJ1-1	TRBV28	.	.	CASARRSTEAFF	TGTGCCAGCGCCCGGCGGAGCACTGAAGCTTTCTTT
TRBJ1-5	TRBV1	.	few	CTSSHLGTPGDSNQPQHF	TGCACCAGCAGCCACCTCGGGACGCCGGGGGATAGCAATCAGCCCCAGCATTTT
TRBJ1-5	TRBV19	TRBD1	.	CASWDRGREQPQHF	TGTGCCAGTTGGGACAGGGGGCGCGAGCAGCCCCAGCATTTT
TRBJ1-6	TRBV27	.	.	CASSLLNSPLHF	TGTGCCAGCAGTCTCCTTAATTCACCCCTCCACTTT
TRBJ2-3	TRBV12-5	.	.	CASGRADTQYF	TGTGCTAGTGGTCGGGCAGATACGCAGTATTTT
TRBJ1-1	TRBV4-1	.	medium-sized	CASSQPILADTEAFF	TGCGCCAGCAGCCAACCCATCCTCGCGGACACTGAAGCTTTCTTT
TRBJ2-5	TRBV4-1	TRBD2	.	CASSQESSGGLETQYF	TGCGCCAGCAGCCAAGAAAGTAGCGGGGGGTTGGAGACCCAGTACTTC
TRBJ1-2	TRBV6-5	.	.	CASSYSSGHTNYGYTF	TGTGCCAGCAGTTACTCGAGTGGACACACTAACTATGGCTACACCTTC
TRBJ2-3	TRBV27	TRBD2	few	CASSLSNGRGGLHTQYF	TGTGCCAGCAGTTTATCGAATGGGCGGGGGGGCCTGCATACGCAGTATTTT